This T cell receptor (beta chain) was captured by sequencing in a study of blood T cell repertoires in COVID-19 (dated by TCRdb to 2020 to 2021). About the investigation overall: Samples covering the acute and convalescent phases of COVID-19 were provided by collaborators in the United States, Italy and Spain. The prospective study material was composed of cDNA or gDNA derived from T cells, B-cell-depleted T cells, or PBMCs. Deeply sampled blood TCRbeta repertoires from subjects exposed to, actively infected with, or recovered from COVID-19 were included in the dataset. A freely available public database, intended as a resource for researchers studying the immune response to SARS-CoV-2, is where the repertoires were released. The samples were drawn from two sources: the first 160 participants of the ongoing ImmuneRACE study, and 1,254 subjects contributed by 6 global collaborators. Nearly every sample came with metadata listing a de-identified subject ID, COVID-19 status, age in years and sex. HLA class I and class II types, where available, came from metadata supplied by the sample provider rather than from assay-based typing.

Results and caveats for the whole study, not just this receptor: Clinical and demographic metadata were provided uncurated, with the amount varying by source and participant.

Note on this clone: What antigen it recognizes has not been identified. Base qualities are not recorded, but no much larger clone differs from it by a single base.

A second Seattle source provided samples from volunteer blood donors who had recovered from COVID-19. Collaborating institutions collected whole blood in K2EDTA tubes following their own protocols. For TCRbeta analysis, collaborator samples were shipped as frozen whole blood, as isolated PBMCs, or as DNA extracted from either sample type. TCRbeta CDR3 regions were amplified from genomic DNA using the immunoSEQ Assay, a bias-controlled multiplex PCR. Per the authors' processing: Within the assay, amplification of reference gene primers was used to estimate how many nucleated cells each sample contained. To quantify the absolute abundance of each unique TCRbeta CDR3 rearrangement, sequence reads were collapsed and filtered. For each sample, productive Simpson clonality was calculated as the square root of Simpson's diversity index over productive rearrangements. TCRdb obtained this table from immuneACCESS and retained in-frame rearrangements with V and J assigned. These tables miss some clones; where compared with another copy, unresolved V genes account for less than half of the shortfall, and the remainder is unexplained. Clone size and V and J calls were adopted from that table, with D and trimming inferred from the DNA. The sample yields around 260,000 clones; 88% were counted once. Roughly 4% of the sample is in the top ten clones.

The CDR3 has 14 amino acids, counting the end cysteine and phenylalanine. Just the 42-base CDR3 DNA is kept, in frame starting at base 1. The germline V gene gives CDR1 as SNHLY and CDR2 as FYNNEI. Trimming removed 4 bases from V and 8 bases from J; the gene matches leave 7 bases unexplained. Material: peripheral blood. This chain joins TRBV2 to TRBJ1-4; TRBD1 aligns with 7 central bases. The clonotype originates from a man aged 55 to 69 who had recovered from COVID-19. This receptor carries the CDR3 CASSVFGQAEKLFF. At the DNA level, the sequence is TGTGCCAGCAGTGTATTTGGACAGGCCGAAAAACTGTTTTTT.